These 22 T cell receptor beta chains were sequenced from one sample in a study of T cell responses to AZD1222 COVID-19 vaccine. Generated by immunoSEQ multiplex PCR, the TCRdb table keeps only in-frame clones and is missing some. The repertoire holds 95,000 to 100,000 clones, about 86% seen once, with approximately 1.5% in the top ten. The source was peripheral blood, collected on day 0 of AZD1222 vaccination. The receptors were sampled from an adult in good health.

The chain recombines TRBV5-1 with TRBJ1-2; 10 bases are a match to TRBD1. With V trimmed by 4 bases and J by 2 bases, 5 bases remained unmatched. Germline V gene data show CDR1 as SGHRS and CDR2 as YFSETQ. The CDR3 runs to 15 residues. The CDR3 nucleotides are TGCGCCAGCAGCGCTAGACAGGGGGCAAACTATGGCTACACCTTC. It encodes CASSARQGANYGYTF.

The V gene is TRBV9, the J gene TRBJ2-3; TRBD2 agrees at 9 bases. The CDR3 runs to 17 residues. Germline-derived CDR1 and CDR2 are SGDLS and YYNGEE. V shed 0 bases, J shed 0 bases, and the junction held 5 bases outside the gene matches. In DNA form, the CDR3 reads TGTGCCAGCAGCGTAGTGGCGGGAGGGATTAGCACAGATACGCAGTATTTT. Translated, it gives CASSVVAGGISTDTQYF.

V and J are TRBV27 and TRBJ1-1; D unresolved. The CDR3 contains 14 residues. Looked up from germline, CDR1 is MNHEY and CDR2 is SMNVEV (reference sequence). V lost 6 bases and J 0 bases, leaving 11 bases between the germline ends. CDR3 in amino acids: CASRSPPMNTEAFF. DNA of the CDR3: TGTGCCAGCAGATCACCCCCCATGAACACTGAAGCTTTCTTT.

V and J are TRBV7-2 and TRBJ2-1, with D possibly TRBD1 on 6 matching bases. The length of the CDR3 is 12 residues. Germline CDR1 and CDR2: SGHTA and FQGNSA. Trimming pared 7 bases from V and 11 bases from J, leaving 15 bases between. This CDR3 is CASTVTGTQQFF. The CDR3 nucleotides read TGTGCCAGCACCGTGACCGGGACACAGCAGTTCTTC. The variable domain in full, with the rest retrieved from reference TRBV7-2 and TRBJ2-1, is GAGVSQSPSNKVTEKGKDVELRCDPISGHTALYWYRQSLGQGLEFLIYFQGNSAPDKSGLPSDRFSAERTGGSVSTLTIQRTQQEDSAVYLCASTVTGTQQFFGPGTRLTVL.

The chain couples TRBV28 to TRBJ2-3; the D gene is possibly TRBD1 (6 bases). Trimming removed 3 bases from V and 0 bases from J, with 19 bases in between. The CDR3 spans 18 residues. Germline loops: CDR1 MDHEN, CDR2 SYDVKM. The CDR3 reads CASSLSFKTGVSTDTQYF. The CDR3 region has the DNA TGTGCCAGCAGTTTGAGCTTTAAGACAGGTGTTAGCACAGATACGCAGTATTTT.

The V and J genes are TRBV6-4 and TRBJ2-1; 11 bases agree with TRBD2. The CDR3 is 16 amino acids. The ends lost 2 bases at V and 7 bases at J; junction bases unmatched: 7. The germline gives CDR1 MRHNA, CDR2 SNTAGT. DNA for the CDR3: TGTGCCAGCAGTGACGAGGGGACTAGCGGATCAAATGAGCAGTTCTTC. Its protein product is CASSDEGTSGSNEQFF.

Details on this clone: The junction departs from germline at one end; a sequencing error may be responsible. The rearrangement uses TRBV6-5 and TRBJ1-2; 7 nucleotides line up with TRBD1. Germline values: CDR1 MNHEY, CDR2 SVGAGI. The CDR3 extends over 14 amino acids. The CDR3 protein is CASSQRQGPYGYTF. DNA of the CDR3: TGTGCCAGCAGTCAGCGACAGGGTCCCTATGGGTACACCTTC.

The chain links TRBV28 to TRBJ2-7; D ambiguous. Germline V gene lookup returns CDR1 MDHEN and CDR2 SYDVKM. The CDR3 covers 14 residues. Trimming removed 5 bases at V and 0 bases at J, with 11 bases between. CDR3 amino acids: CASSPLRVSYEQYF. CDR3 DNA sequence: TGTGCCAGCAGTCCCCTTAGGGTCTCCTACGAGCAGTACTTC.

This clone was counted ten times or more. CDR3 sequence: CASSEALGGGTPQHF. DNA of the CDR3: TGTGCCAGCAGTGAAGCGCTTGGGGGGGGTACGCCCCAGCATTTT. This chain joins TRBV2 and TRBJ1-5; tentatively, D is TRBD1 (5 bases). V lost 0 bases, J lost 9 bases, and 15 bases lay in between. Per the germline V gene, CDR1 is SNHLY and CDR2 is FYNNEI. The CDR3 runs to 15 residues.

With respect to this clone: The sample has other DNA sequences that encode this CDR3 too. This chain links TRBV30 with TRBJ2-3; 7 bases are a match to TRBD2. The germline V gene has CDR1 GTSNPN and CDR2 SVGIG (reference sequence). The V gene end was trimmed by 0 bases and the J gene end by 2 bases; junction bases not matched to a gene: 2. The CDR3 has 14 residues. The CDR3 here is CAWSVGGITDTQYF. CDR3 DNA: TGTGCCTGGAGTGTCGGGGGGATCACAGATACGCAGTATTTT.

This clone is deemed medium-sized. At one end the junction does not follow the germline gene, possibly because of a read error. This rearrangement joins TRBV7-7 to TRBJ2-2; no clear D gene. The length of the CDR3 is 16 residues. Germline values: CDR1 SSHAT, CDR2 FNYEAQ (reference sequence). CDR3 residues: CASSSGRLINTGELFF. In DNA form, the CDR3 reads TGTGCTAGCAGCTCAGGCAGATTAATTAACACCGGGGAGCTGTTTTTT.

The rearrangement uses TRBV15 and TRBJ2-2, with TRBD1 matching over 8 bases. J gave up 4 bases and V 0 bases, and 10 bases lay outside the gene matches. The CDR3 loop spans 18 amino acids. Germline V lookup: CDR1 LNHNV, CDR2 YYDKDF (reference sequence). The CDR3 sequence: CATSRDPGGQGATGELFF. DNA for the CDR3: TGTGCCACCAGCAGAGATCCCGGAGGACAGGGAGCCACCGGGGAGCTGTTTTTT.

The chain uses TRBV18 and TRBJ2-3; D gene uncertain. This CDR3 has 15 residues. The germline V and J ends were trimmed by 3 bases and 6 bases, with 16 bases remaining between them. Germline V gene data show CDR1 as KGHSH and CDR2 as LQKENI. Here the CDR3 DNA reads TGTGCCAGCTCACCTAAGATTGACACGCCGGATACGCAGTATTTT. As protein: CASSPKIDTPDTQYF.

The CDR3: CASSLTGWLANTGELFF. The CDR3 region has the DNA TGCGCCAGCAGCTTGACCGGGTGGCTAGCTAACACCGGGGAGCTGTTTTTT. The V call is TRBV5-1, the J call TRBJ2-2, with D possibly TRBD2 on 5 matching bases. CDR3 length: 17 amino acids. With 1 base removed from V and 2 bases from J, the gap between germline ends came to 15 bases. CDR1 and CDR2 from the germline V gene are SGHRS and YFSETQ.

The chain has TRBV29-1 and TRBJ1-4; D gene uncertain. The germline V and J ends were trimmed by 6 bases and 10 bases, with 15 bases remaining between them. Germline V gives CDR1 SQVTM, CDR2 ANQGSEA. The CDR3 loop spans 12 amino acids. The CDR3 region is CSVATEFGKLFF. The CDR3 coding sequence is TGCAGCGTCGCCACGGAGTTCGGAAAACTGTTTTTT.

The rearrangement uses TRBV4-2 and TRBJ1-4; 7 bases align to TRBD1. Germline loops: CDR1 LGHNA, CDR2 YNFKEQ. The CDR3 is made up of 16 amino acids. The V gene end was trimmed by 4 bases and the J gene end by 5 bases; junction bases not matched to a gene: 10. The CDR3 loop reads CASSLGTGQWNEKLFF. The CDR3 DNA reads TGTGCCAGCAGCCTGGGGACGGGACAGTGGAATGAAAAACTGTTTTTT.

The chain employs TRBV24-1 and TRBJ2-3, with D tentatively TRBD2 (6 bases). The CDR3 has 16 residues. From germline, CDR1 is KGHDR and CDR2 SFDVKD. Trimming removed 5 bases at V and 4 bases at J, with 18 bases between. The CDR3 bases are TGTGCCACCAGTGCAATCGGGAGTTCAGGCCCAGATACGCAGTATTTT. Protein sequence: CATSAIGSSGPDTQYF.

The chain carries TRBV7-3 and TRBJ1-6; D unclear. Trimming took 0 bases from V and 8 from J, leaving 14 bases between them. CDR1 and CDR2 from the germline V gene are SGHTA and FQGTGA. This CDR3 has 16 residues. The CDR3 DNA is TGTGCCAGCAGCTTAACATCTCGGAGCGTTCATTCACCCCTCCACTTT. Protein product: CASSLTSRSVHSPLHF.

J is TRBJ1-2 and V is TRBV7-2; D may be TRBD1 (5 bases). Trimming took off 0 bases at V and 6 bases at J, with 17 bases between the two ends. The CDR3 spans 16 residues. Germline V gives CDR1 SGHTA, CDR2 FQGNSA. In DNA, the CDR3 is TGTGCCAGCAGCTTAGCGGAAGGGGAATTGGTCGATGGCTACACCTTC. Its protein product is CASSLAEGELVDGYTF.

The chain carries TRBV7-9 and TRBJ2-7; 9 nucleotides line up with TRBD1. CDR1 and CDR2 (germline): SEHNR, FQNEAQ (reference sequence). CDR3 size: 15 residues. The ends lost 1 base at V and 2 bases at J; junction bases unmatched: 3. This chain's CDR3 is CASSLGQGVPYEQYF. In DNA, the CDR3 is TGTGCCAGCAGCTTAGGACAGGGGGTCCCCTACGAGCAGTACTTC.

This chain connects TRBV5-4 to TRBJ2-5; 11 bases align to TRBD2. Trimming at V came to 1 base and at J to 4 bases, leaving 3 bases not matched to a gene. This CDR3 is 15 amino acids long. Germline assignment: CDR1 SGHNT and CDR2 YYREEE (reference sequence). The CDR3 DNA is TGTGCCAGCAGCTTGCGACTAGCGGGACGAGAGACCCAGTACTTC. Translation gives CASSLRLAGRETQYF.

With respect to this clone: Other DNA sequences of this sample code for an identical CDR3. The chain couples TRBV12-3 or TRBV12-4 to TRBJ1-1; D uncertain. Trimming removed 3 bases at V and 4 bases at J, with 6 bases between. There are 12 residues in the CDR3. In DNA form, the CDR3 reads TGTGCCAGCAGTTTGGAGGGCACTGAAGCTTTCTTT. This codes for CASSLEGTEAFF.